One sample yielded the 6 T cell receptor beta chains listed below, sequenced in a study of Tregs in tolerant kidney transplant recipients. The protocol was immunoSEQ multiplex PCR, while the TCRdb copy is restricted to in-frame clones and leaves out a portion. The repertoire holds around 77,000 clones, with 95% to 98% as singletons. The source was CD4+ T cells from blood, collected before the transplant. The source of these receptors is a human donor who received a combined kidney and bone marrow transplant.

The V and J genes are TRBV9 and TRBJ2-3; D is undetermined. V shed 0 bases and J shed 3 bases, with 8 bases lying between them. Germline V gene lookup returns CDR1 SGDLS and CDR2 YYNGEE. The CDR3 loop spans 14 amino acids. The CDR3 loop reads CASSVVSRTDTQYF. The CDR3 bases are TGTGCCAGCAGCGTAGTCTCGCGAACAGATACGCAGTATTTT.

The CDR3, as DNA: TGTGCCAGCTCACCACGGGGGGGGAGGACCAATCAGCCCCAGCATTTT. Its translation: CASSPRGGRTNQPQHF. The J gene is TRBJ1-5, the V gene TRBV18; perhaps TRBD1 as D (5 bases). Trimming shortened V by 1 base and J by 3 bases, and 13 bases separated the two germline ends. The CDR3 is 16 residues long. CDR1 is KGHSH, CDR2 LQKENI, per germline.

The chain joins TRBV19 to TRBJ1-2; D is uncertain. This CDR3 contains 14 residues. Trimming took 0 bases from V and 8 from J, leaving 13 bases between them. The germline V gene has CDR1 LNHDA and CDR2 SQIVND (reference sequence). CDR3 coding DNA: TGTGCCAGTAGTATAGATCGGGGATCGGGGGGCTACACCTTC. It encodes CASSIDRGSGGYTF.

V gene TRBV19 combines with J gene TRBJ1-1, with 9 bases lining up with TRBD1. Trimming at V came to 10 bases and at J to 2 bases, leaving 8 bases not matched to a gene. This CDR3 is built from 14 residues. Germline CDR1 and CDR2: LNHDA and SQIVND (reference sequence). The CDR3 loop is CATRDRGFNTEAFF. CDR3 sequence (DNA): TGTGCCACCAGAGACAGGGGGTTTAACACTGAAGCTTTCTTT.

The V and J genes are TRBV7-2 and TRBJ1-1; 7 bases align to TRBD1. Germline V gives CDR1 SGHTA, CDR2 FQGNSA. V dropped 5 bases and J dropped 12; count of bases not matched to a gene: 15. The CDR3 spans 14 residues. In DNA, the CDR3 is TGTGCCAGCAGCGTTAACCGGGACAGCCTTGGTACTTTCTTT. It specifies CASSVNRDSLGTFF.

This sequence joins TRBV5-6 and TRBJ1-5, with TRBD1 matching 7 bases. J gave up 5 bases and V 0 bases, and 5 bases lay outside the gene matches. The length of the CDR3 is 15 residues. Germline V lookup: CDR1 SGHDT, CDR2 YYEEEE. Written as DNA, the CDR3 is TGTGCCAGCAGCTTGGCCGTACAGGGGTATCAGCCCCAGCATTTT. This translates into CASSLAVQGYQPQHF.